The 8 T cell receptor beta chains listed next were all sequenced from one sample in a study of shared clonotypes between healthy human individuals. The method was immunoSEQ multiplex PCR; TCRdb's version includes in-frame clones alone and lacks a portion of them. The sample records about 550,000 clones, around 95% being singletons. Naive CD8 cells lacked CD45RO, underwent positive selection for CCR7 and left out terminally differentiated effector memory CD45RA+ cells. Sequenced material: naive CD8+ T cells sorted from blood. These receptors were collected from a woman aged 25 to 39 in good health.

The chain uses TRBV4-1 and TRBJ1-3; a weak D match, TRBD1 (5 bases). The CDR3 totals 16 residues. Germline lookup yields CDR1 MGHRA and CDR2 YSYEKL. Deletions cut 4 bases from V and 0 bases from J, with 13 bases between. The CDR3 protein is CASSLRDGDSGNTIYF. The CDR3, as DNA: TGCGCCAGCAGCCTAAGGGACGGGGACTCTGGAAACACCATATATTTT.

The chain couples TRBV19 to TRBJ1-1, with TRBD1 identical over 9 bases. The CDR3 has 14 amino acids. V trimming: 5 bases; J trimming: 5 bases; junction bases outside the gene matches: 6. Germline CDR1 reads LNHDA; CDR2 reads SQIVND (reference sequence). The CDR3 nucleotides read TGTGCCAGTAGTCAAACAGGGGGCCGGACTGAAGCTTTCTTT. The encoded protein is CASSQTGGRTEAFF.

This clone was counted only a few times. The chain employs TRBV6-1 and TRBJ1-2, with 7 positions matching TRBD1. The V gene's germline CDR1 is MNHNS and CDR2 SASEGT. Unmatched junction bases numbered 5, after V lost 3 bases and J lost 1 base. CDR3 length equals 15 residues. CDR3 loop: CASSDWDSYNYGYTF. CDR3 nucleotide sequence: TGTGCCAGCAGTGACTGGGACAGCTATAACTATGGCTACACCTTC.

The chain has TRBV28 and TRBJ1-1; 8 bases fit TRBD1. Germline values: CDR1 MDHEN, CDR2 SYDVKM. V gave up 4 bases and J gave up 5 bases; unmatched junction bases: 6. The CDR3 is made up of 14 amino acids. The CDR3 region is CASSSTGGRTEAFF. CDR3 nucleotides: TGTGCCAGCAGTTCAACAGGGGGGAGGACTGAAGCTTTCTTT.

This clone was seen only once. V usage is TRBV11-1 and J usage is TRBJ1-1; D not resolved. V was clipped by 1 base and J by 6 bases, with 12 bases between them. The CDR3 contains 14 residues. Germline V lookup: CDR1 SGHAT, CDR2 FQDESV (reference sequence). Written as DNA, the CDR3 is TGTGCCAGCAGCTTAGAGCAGGCTCCCGCTGAAGCTTTCTTT. It is translated as CASSLEQAPAEAFF.

V usage is TRBV27 and J usage is TRBJ2-1, with 7 bases fitting TRBD2. V dropped 3 bases and J dropped 0; count of bases not matched to a gene: 5. This CDR3 has 16 residues. Germline-derived CDR1 and CDR2 are MNHEY and SMNVEV (reference sequence). DNA of the CDR3: TGTGCCAGCAGTTTGGGAAGCGGGGACTCCTACAATGAGCAGTTCTTC. Residues: CASSLGSGDSYNEQFF.

The rearrangement joins TRBV7-9 to TRBJ2-3; TRBD2 might be the D (6 bases). Germline V gene sequence: CDR1 SEHNR, CDR2 FQNEAQ (reference sequence). CDR3 length: 16 residues. V gave up 5 bases and J gave up 2 bases, with 17 bases separating them. The CDR3 sequence: CASSVPAGRLTDTQYF. The CDR3 DNA follows: TGTGCCAGCAGCGTCCCTGCTGGGAGGCTCACAGATACGCAGTATTTT. Supplemented by reference TRBV7-9 and TRBJ2-3, the full variable domain reads DTGVSQNPRHKITKRGQNVTFRCDPISEHNRLYWYRQTLGQGPEFLTYFQNEAQLEKSRLLSDRFSAERPKGSFSTLEIQRTEQGDSAMYLCASSVPAGRLTDTQYFGPGTRLTVL.

This chain uses TRBV4-1 with TRBJ2-1, with 8 bases that match TRBD2. Germline V gene lookup returns CDR1 MGHRA and CDR2 YSYEKL. This CDR3 is 15 amino acids long. V was pared by 3 bases and J by 10 bases, with 11 bases of the junction left unmatched. CDR3: CASSHRSGRQDEQFF. CDR3 nucleotides: TGCGCCAGCAGCCACCGCAGCGGGAGACAAGACGAGCAGTTCTTC.